This T cell receptor (beta chain) was identified in a study of CD8+ T cells in alopecia areata. Whole-study results and caveats: Tissue-resident alphabeta T cells belonging to normal skin likewise get sequenced within scalp specimens. For lesional scalp, especially alopecia totalis/universalis, clonality was higher than in normal scalp.

This CDR3 contains 13 residues. The germline V gene encodes CDR1 SQVTM and CDR2 ANQGSEA. With 3 bases removed from V and 1 base from J, the gap between germline ends came to 10 bases. Extraction of RNA preceded its reverse transcription into cDNA, which served as the sequencing template. This table comes from immunoSEQ multiplex PCR, and its TCRdb copy is limited to in-frame clones, with some not included. This table holds some 99,000 clones, 35% to 50% found once. Researchers gathered lesional scalp punch biopsies and peripheral blood from patients with alopecia areata. A word on this clone: Its antigen remains unidentified.

This receptor was identified in a human donor with alopecia areata. The sequenced sample consisted of CD4+ T cells sorted from blood. V usage is TRBV29-1 and J usage is TRBJ2-7, with D perhaps TRBD1 (6 bases). In DNA form, the CDR3 reads TGCAGCGTTGATGGACAGCGATCCTACGAGCAGTACTTC. Residues: CSVDGQRSYEQYF.